This passage covers 11 T cell receptor beta chains from one sample sequenced in a study of T cell responses to AZD1222 COVID-19 vaccine (dated by TCRdb to the early 2020s). The time point label of this sample denotes: about 28 days (+/-7) after the second vaccine dose. The protocol used for the library was the immunoSEQ multiplex PCR assay. TCRdb holds this immuneACCESS table with in-frame rearrangements only. Some clones are missing; in checked studies, unresolved V genes explain under half, and the rest has no known cause. The sample table records about 140,000 clones; about 92% of these occur just once. Of the sample, approximately 3.8% is held by the ten largest clones. The source material was peripheral blood, sampled 28 days after the second AZD1222 dose. The receptors derive from an adult who received the AZD1222 COVID-19 vaccine.

The chain couples TRBV19 to TRBJ1-5; 7 nucleotides agree with TRBD1. The CDR3 has 16 amino acids. Germline values: CDR1 LNHDA, CDR2 SQIVND (reference sequence). Germline trimming cut 5 bases from V and 3 bases from J; bases unmatched to any gene: 10. This CDR3 reads CASSLEGQRHNQPQHF. In nucleotides, the CDR3 is TGTGCCAGTAGTCTGGAGGGACAGAGACACAATCAGCCCCAGCATTTT.

V usage is TRBV7-9 and J usage is TRBJ2-2, with 10 bases fitting TRBD2. The CDR3 extends over 16 amino acids. In germline, CDR1 is SEHNR, CDR2 FQNEAQ (reference sequence). The V segment lost 5 bases and the J segment 2 bases; nucleotides outside the gene matches: 5. The DNA for the CDR3 is TGTGCCAGCAGCCGGACTAGCGGAAGAAACACCGGGGAGCTGTTTTTT. This gives the protein CASSRTSGRNTGELFF.

The chain uses TRBV7-2 and TRBJ1-5; D is possibly TRBD1 (6 bases). CDR1 and CDR2 (germline): SGHTA, FQGNSA. The CDR3 is 13 amino acids. V lost 1 base and J lost 7, with 8 bases in between. CDR3 in amino acids: CASSLGTVQPQHF. In DNA form, the CDR3 reads TGTGCCAGCAGCTTAGGGACAGTACAGCCCCAGCATTTT.

The chain has TRBV19 and TRBJ2-3, with a weak D call TRBD2 (6 bases). This CDR3 comprises 15 residues. The germline V gene encodes CDR1 LNHDA and CDR2 SQIVND (reference sequence). V shed 2 bases and J shed 1 base, with 10 bases lying between them. The CDR3 protein is CASSIRELGTDTQYF. DNA of the CDR3: TGTGCCAGTAGTATACGGGAGCTGGGCACAGATACGCAGTATTTT.

The rearrangement links TRBV27 to TRBJ1-4; D is unclear. V was shortened by 2 bases and J by 8 bases, with 15 bases between the two germline ends. The CDR3 consists of 15 residues. Germline CDR1 and CDR2: MNHEY and SMNVEV (reference sequence). CDR3 loop: CASSLQPRYGEKLFF. The DNA of the CDR3 is TGTGCCAGCAGTTTACAGCCACGGTATGGGGAAAAACTGTTTTTT. Variable domain in full (rest from reference TRBV27 and TRBJ1-4): EAQVTQNPRYLITVTGKKLTVTCSQNMNHEYMSWYRQDPGLGLRQIYYSMNVEVTDKGDVPEGYKVSRKEKRNFPLILESPSPNQTSLYFCASSLQPRYGEKLFFGSGTQLSVL.

The chain uses TRBV7-6 and TRBJ2-2, with TRBD1 as a possible D gene (6 bases). Trimming took 1 base from V and 5 from J, leaving 14 bases between them. Germline V CDR1 and CDR2: SGHVS, FNYEAQ. The CDR3 consists of 16 residues. The CDR3 reads CASSLEGRGVTGELFF. The CDR3 DNA reads as TGTGCCAGCAGCTTAGAGGGCAGGGGTGTGACCGGGGAGCTGTTTTTT. Complete variable domain (other parts from reference TRBV7-6 and TRBJ2-2): GAGVSQSPRYKVTKRGQDVALRCDPISGHVSLYWYRQALGQGPEFLTYFNYEAQQDKSGLPNDRFSAERPEGSISTLTIQRTEQRDSAMYRCASSLEGRGVTGELFFGEGSRLTVL.

This clone was picked up a small number of times. The V and J genes are TRBV5-1 and TRBJ2-7; no clear D gene. V lost 4 bases, J lost 0 bases, and 20 bases lay in between. Germline CDR1 SGHRS, CDR2 YFSETQ. The CDR3 consists of 17 residues. CDR3 DNA sequence: TGCGCCAGCAGCCCACGGCCCAACAGCCTAAGCTCCTACGAGCAGTACTTC. This encodes CASSPRPNSLSSYEQYF.

CDR3 residues: CASSLSVRGRAFF. In nucleotides, the CDR3 is TGTGCCAGCAGCTTATCGGTCAGGGGTCGAGCTTTCTTT. The rearrangement joins TRBV7-9 to TRBJ1-1; tentative D call: TRBD1 (6 bases). This CDR3 contains 13 residues. The ends were cut back, 2 bases at V and 10 bases at J, with 14 bases in the middle. Germline V CDR1 and CDR2: SEHNR, FQNEAQ (reference sequence). Complete variable domain (other parts from reference TRBV7-9 and TRBJ1-1): DTGVSQNPRHKITKRGQNVTFRCDPISEHNRLYWYRQTLGQGPEFLTYFQNEAQLEKSRLLSDRFSAERPKGSFSTLEIQRTEQGDSAMYLCASSLSVRGRAFFGQGTRLTVV.

This chain links TRBV5-5 with TRBJ1-1; D ambiguous. The CDR3 has 15 amino acids. Deletions cut 4 bases from V and 0 bases from J, with 13 bases between. CDR1 is SGHKS, CDR2 YYEKEE, per germline (reference sequence). The CDR3 region is CASSPDGRVNTEAFF. The DNA of the CDR3 is TGTGCCAGCAGCCCTGATGGGAGGGTGAACACTGAAGCTTTCTTT. Variable domain in full (rest from reference TRBV5-5 and TRBJ1-1): DAGVTQSPTHLIKTRGQQVTLRCSPISGHKSVSWYQQVLGQGPQFIFQYYEKEERGRGNFPDRFSARQFPNYSSELNVNALLLGDSALYLCASSPDGRVNTEAFFGQGTRLTVV.

The chain recombines TRBV6-5 with TRBJ2-1; TRBD2 matches 10 bases. V dropped 6 bases and J dropped 2; count of bases not matched to a gene: 4. This CDR3 spans 15 amino acids. Germline V gene sequence: CDR1 MNHEY, CDR2 SVGAGI. The CDR3 spells CASRPLAGAYNEQFF. The DNA of the CDR3 is TGTGCCAGCAGACCCCTAGCGGGAGCCTACAATGAGCAGTTCTTC.

The V call is TRBV6-6, the J call TRBJ1-5, with a tentative D call TRBD1 (5 bases). Germline CDR1 MNHNY, CDR2 SVGAGI (reference sequence). The V end was cut by 2 bases, the J end by 3 bases, with 8 bases between. The CDR3 is 14 amino acids. The CDR3 coding sequence is TGTGCCAGCAGTTACGGAGGGGACAATCAGCCCCAGCATTTT. Residues: CASSYGGDNQPQHF.